The 28 T cell receptor beta chains below all came from one sample that was sequenced in a study of shared T cell receptors in the human thymus. Libraries were prepared by immunoSEQ multiplex PCR; TCRdb keeps only in-frame clonotypes and omits some of them. This table has 55,000 to 75,000 clones, about 95% appearing once. The material sequenced was thymocytes. The receptors come from a human donor.

J is TRBJ1-3 and V is TRBV9; TRBD1 matches 7 bases. V trimming: 2 bases; J trimming: 0 bases; junction bases outside the gene matches: 14. From germline, CDR1 is SGDLS and CDR2 YYNGEE. This CDR3 region has 19 residues. CDR3 sequence (DNA): TGTGCCAGCAGCGTCGTCGTATGGGACAGCCTTATCTCTGGAAACACCATATATTTT. It translates to CASSVVVWDSLISGNTIYF.

The chain employs TRBV7-8 and TRBJ2-7; possibly TRBD1 or TRBD2 for D (6 bases each). The CDR3 sequence is 17 residues long. Trimming removed 4 bases at V and 3 bases at J, with 22 bases between. Germline lookup yields CDR1 SGHVS and CDR2 FQNEAQ. CDR3 in amino acids: CASSSHRGQGGGYEQYF. CDR3 bases: TGTGCCAGCAGCTCGCATCGGGGGCAGGGCGGAGGCTACGAGCAGTACTTC.

V is TRBV7-9 and J is TRBJ1-2, with D possibly being TRBD1 (5 bases). This CDR3 region has 17 residues. Germline V gene data show CDR1 as SEHNR and CDR2 as FQNEAQ (reference sequence). V gave up 6 bases and J gave up 2 bases, with 22 bases separating them. This CDR3 reads CASSRRAGIFLNYGYTF. The CDR3 nucleotides read TGTGCCAGCAGTCGGAGGGCAGGGATCTTTCTCAACTATGGCTACACCTTC.

V gene TRBV28 combines with J gene TRBJ2-4; 7 bases agree with TRBD1. Germline loops: CDR1 MDHEN, CDR2 SYDVKM. The CDR3 loop spans 16 amino acids. Unmatched junction bases numbered 9, after V lost 5 bases and J lost 2 bases. The CDR3 coding sequence is TGTGCCAGCAGTCCAGACAGGGACGGGACCAAAAACATTCAGTACTTC. The encoded protein is CASSPDRDGTKNIQYF.

The V and J genes are TRBV7-9 and TRBJ2-1; unclear D gene. V lost 1 base and J 5 bases, leaving 15 bases between the germline ends. The CDR3 has 16 amino acids. The V gene's germline CDR1 is SEHNR and CDR2 FQNEAQ (reference sequence). CDR3 region: CASSLGPDATHNEQFF. DNA of the CDR3: TGTGCCAGCAGCTTAGGGCCGGACGCAACTCACAATGAGCAGTTCTTC. The variable domain in full, with the rest retrieved from reference TRBV7-9 and TRBJ2-1, is DTGVSQNPRHKITKRGQNVTFRCDPISEHNRLYWYRQTLGQGPEFLTYFQNEAQLEKSRLLSDRFSAERPKGSFSTLEIQRTEQGDSAMYLCASSLGPDATHNEQFFGPGTRLTVL.

The chain joins TRBV4-1 to TRBJ1-5; D perhaps matches TRBD1 (6 bases). The CDR3 is 21 residues long. The V and J ends lost 3 bases and 6 bases respectively, with 33 bases between them. Per germline, CDR1 MGHRA and CDR2 YSYEKL. CDR3 sequence reads: CASSQSEGWLVPPVGGQPQHF. The CDR3 DNA reads as TGCGCCAGCAGCCAGTCGGAGGGATGGTTGGTCCCCCCGGTAGGGGGTCAGCCCCAGCATTTT.

The chain joins TRBV27 to TRBJ2-3, with TRBD2 identical over 11 bases. Trimming removed 6 bases from V and 1 base from J; junction bases left unmatched: 9. Germline CDR1 and CDR2: MNHEY and SMNVEV (reference sequence). The CDR3 consists of 17 residues. The DNA for the CDR3 is TGTGCCAGCAGAGAAAGACTAGCGGGGTGGGGCACAGATACGCAGTATTTT. Translated, it gives CASRERLAGWGTDTQYF.

The rearrangement joins TRBV11-2 to TRBJ1-6; TRBD1 might be the D (6 bases). The CDR3 runs 16 residues. Trimming took off 3 bases at V and 7 bases at J, with 16 bases between the two ends. Germline V gene data show CDR1 as SGHAT and CDR2 as FQNNGV. Here the CDR3 DNA reads TGTGCCAGCAGCTTCTTCAGGGGTGAAAGAAATTCACCCCTCCACTTT. It is translated as CASSFFRGERNSPLHF.

The chain is built from TRBV5-1 and TRBJ1-6; the D gene is possibly TRBD1 (5 bases). CDR1 and CDR2 (germline): SGHRS, YFSETQ. Trimming removed 0 bases from V and 9 bases from J, with 10 bases in between. The CDR3 covers 14 residues. The CDR3 protein is CASSLARAISPLHF. The CDR3 DNA reads TGCGCCAGCAGCTTGGCCAGGGCCATTTCACCCCTCCACTTT.

This chain connects TRBV11-2 to TRBJ2-5, with D possibly matching TRBD2 (6 bases). This CDR3 has 13 residues. Germline CDR1 and CDR2: SGHAT and FQNNGV. V was clipped by 10 bases and J by 7 bases, with 19 bases between them. The CDR3 nucleotides read TGTGCCACCAACTACGGGGGTGATGGGACCCAGTACTTC. Translated, it gives CATNYGGDGTQYF.

This chain connects TRBV9 to TRBJ1-4; D unresolved. V shed 1 base and J shed 0 bases, with 7 bases lying between them. The germline CDR1 and CDR2 sequences are SGDLS and YYNGEE. The CDR3 loop spans 15 amino acids. The CDR3 nucleotides read TGTGCCAGCAGCGTACGTTCCACAACTAATGAAAAACTGTTTTTT. It specifies CASSVRSTTNEKLFF.

In nucleotides, the CDR3 is TGTGCCAGCAGCCCAAGGGCATTTGAAACCGGGGAGCTGTTTTTT. It encodes CASSPRAFETGELFF. The rearrangement joins TRBV5-4 to TRBJ2-2, with D unclear. The CDR3 totals 15 residues. Germline loops: CDR1 SGHNT, CDR2 YYREEE (reference sequence). Trimming removed 4 bases at V and 5 bases at J, with 15 bases between.

The rearrangement uses TRBV7-2 and TRBJ1-1; TRBD1 matches at 8 bases. J was trimmed by 3 bases and V by 5 bases; bases with no gene match: 8. The germline gives CDR1 SGHTA, CDR2 FQGNSA. The CDR3 length is 15 residues. CDR3 sequence (DNA): TGTGCCAGCAGCCTTTACAGGGGGTCGGACACTGAAGCTTTCTTT. Amino acids: CASSLYRGSDTEAFF.

J is TRBJ2-3 and V is TRBV27; 7 nucleotides agree with TRBD2. Germline loops: CDR1 MNHEY, CDR2 SMNVEV (reference sequence). This CDR3 contains 15 residues. The trim removed 6 bases at V and 1 base at J, leaving 7 bases unmatched. CDR3 residues: CASRTWDYCTDTQYF. The CDR3, as DNA: TGTGCCAGCAGGACCTGGGACTATTGCACAGATACGCAGTATTTT.

The chain employs TRBV13 and TRBJ1-1; D call uncertain. CDR1 is PRHDT, CDR2 FYEKMQ, per germline (reference sequence). Trimming left V 4 bases short and J 0 bases short, with 6 bases between. The CDR3 spans 13 residues. Here the CDR3 reads CASSYSLNTEAFF. CDR3 DNA: TGTGCCAGCAGCTATAGTCTGAACACTGAAGCTTTCTTT. Full variable domain (rest looked up from reference TRBV13 and TRBJ1-1): AAGVIQSPRHLIKEKRETATLKCYPIPRHDTVYWYQQGPGQDPQFLISFYEKMQSDKGSIPDRFSAQQFSDYHSELNMSSLELGDSALYFCASSYSLNTEAFFGQGTRLTVV.

This clone was found a few times. The chain recombines TRBV10-2 with TRBJ2-5; 13 nucleotides agree with TRBD2. V dropped 10 bases and J dropped 4; count of bases not matched to a gene: 12. Germline V gene data show CDR1 as WSHSY and CDR2 as SAAADI. The CDR3 has 16 residues. DNA of the CDR3: TGCGCCACCAACGGACAGACTAGCGGGGGGTTAGAGACCCAGTACTTC. Amino acid sequence: CATNGQTSGGLETQYF.

This clone was detected only once. This chain uses TRBV25-1 with TRBJ2-7, with D possibly being TRBD2 (5 bases). This CDR3 region has 12 residues. Trimming shortened V by 10 bases and J by 0 bases, and 10 bases separated the two germline ends. Germline V gene data show CDR1 as MGHDK and CDR2 as SYGVNS. The CDR3 loop reads CATRRGSYEQYF. The CDR3 DNA sequence: TGTGCCACCCGTCGGGGCTCCTACGAGCAGTACTTC.

This sequence joins TRBV4-3 and TRBJ2-5; possible D gene TRBD2, 6 bases. Germline-derived CDR1 and CDR2 are LGHNA and YSLEER. V was clipped by 0 bases and J by 0 bases, with 20 bases between them. The CDR3 covers 19 residues. Here the CDR3 DNA reads TGCGCCAGCAGCCAAGATGAAGCCCTTTCGTCGGGGGACCAAGAGACCCAGTACTTC. Its translation is CASSQDEALSSGDQETQYF.

In nucleotides, the CDR3 is TGCGCCAGCAGCTTTCTGCAGGGGGATGACATTCAGTACTTC. It yields the protein CASSFLQGDDIQYF. This sequence joins TRBV5-1 and TRBJ2-4; 7 nucleotides agree with TRBD1. The CDR3 loop spans 14 amino acids. Germline V gives CDR1 SGHRS, CDR2 YFSETQ. J gave up 8 bases and V 2 bases, and 7 bases lay outside the gene matches. Supplemented by reference TRBV5-1 and TRBJ2-4, the full variable domain reads KAGVTQTPRYLIKTRGQQVTLSCSPISGHRSVSWYQQTPGQGLQFLFEYFSETQRNKGNFPGRFSGRQFSNSRSEMNVSTLELGDSALYLCASSFLQGDDIQYFGAGTRLSVL.

In nucleotides, the CDR3 is TGCGCCAGCAGCTTAGGAGCCCTGAACACTGAAGCTTTCTTT. Translating it yields CASSLGALNTEAFF. The chain uses TRBV5-1 and TRBJ1-1; D ambiguous. Trimming stripped 2 bases from V and 0 bases from J, with 8 bases between. From germline, CDR1 is SGHRS and CDR2 YFSETQ. The CDR3 runs 14 residues.

CDR3 amino acids: CASSLAMGWGTNQPQHF. Here the CDR3 DNA reads TGTGCCAGCAGCTTGGCCATGGGATGGGGAACTAATCAGCCCCAGCATTTT. The chain couples TRBV5-5 to TRBJ1-5; D is uncertain. V lost 0 bases and J 4 bases, leaving 17 bases between the germline ends. Germline V gene data show CDR1 as SGHKS and CDR2 as YYEKEE (reference sequence). CDR3 length: 17 amino acids.

The chain employs TRBV28 and TRBJ2-7; D remains ambiguous. Germline CDR1 and CDR2: MDHEN and SYDVKM. This CDR3 spans 15 amino acids. V gave up 6 bases and J gave up 3 bases, with 18 bases separating them. The CDR3 sequence is CASSDRETRHYEQYF. For the CDR3, the DNA is TGTGCCAGCAGCGATCGCGAGACGCGACACTACGAGCAGTACTTC.

CDR3 residues: CASSTPGQGGTGELFF. The CDR3 coding sequence is TGTGCCAGCAGCACCCCGGGACAGGGAGGCACCGGGGAGCTGTTTTTT. The chain joins TRBV7-3 to TRBJ2-2, with 9 bases aligning to TRBD1. Losses at the gene ends were 5 bases for V and 4 bases for J; bases not matched to a gene: 8. This CDR3 region has 16 residues. The V gene's germline CDR1 is SGHTA and CDR2 FQGTGA.

This clone came up once. The gene calls are TRBV7-3 and TRBJ1-1, with D possibly being TRBD1 (6 bases). The CDR3 is 12 residues long. Trimming cost V 2 bases and J 9 bases, with 10 bases left between them. Germline-derived CDR1 and CDR2 are SGHTA and FQGTGA. For the CDR3, the DNA is TGTGCCAGCAGCTTATCCGGACAGAAAGCTTTCTTT. This encodes CASSLSGQKAFF.

This chain uses TRBV7-2 with TRBJ2-5; D call uncertain. V lost 5 bases and J 6 bases, leaving 10 bases between the germline ends. The CDR3 has 12 amino acids. Germline assignment: CDR1 SGHTA and CDR2 FQGNSA. CDR3 protein: CASSPLIKTQYF. As DNA, the CDR3 is TGTGCCAGCAGCCCCCTTATAAAGACCCAGTACTTC.

The chain couples TRBV27 to TRBJ1-2; a weak D match, TRBD1 (5 bases). V lost 2 bases and J 4 bases, leaving 17 bases between the germline ends. This CDR3 spans 16 amino acids. Germline V gives CDR1 MNHEY, CDR2 SMNVEV (reference sequence). The CDR3 region is CASSLSRESHGYGYTF. CDR3 coding DNA: TGTGCCAGCAGTTTAAGCAGGGAAAGCCACGGCTATGGCTACACCTTC.

This chain joins TRBV9 and TRBJ2-1, with TRBD2 as a possible D gene (6 bases). The CDR3 runs 13 residues. Germline CDR1 and CDR2: SGDLS and YYNGEE. Trimming removed 7 bases from V and 0 bases from J, with 8 bases in between. CDR3 bases: TGTGCCAGCGGGGGGAGCTCCTACAATGAGCAGTTCTTC. Protein product: CASGGSSYNEQFF.

The genes are TRBV7-2 and TRBJ2-1; D might be TRBD1 or TRBD2, each matching 7 bases. Trimming shortened V by 2 bases and J by 7 bases, and 18 bases separated the two germline ends. The CDR3 covers 16 residues. Looked up from germline, CDR1 is SGHTA and CDR2 is FQGNSA. The CDR3: CASSLHPGGGQNEQFF. CDR3 nucleotides: TGTGCCAGCAGCTTACACCCAGGGGGGGGGCAGAATGAGCAGTTCTTC.